This record covers a single T cell receptor beta chain. Despite likely unrecorded immune exposures, the donors were nominally healthy at the time of sampling. This record belongs to a study of cytomegalovirus exposure and HLA in healthy donors. The PCR contained 60 Vbeta and 13 Jbeta primers. The assay was immunoSEQ multiplex PCR, and TCRdb's table has in-frame clones only and misses some. The sample lists more than 60,000 clones; 65% to 85% were seen once. The source material was PBMCs. This receptor was identified in a woman aged 25 to 45 in good health and CMV-seronegative.

In DNA, the CDR3 is TGTGCCAGCAGCCCCATGCCGGGACTGGGGTCGGCTGGTGAGCAGTTCTTC. This encodes CASSPMPGLGSAGEQFF. This chain connects TRBV11-2 to TRBJ2-1; TRBD2 is a possible D gene (6 bases). CDR3 length equals 17 residues. V dropped 5 bases and J dropped 9 bases, with 26 bases sitting between them. In germline, CDR1 is SGHAT, CDR2 FQNNGV.